These 25 T cell receptor beta chains were sequenced from one sample in a study of blood T cell repertoires in COVID-19. Produced via immunoSEQ multiplex PCR; TCRdb's table is partial and in-frame only. This sample has about 220,000 clones, with roughly 80% found just once. Material for sequencing was peripheral blood. The receptors were gathered from a man aged 25-45 years with active or convalescent COVID-19.

The chain carries TRBV6-5 and TRBJ2-1, with D possibly matching TRBD1 (7 bases). Trimming pared 5 bases from V and 6 bases from J, leaving 11 bases between. The CDR3 contains 13 residues. Germline lookup yields CDR1 MNHEY and CDR2 SVGAGI. The CDR3 nucleotides read TGTGCCAGCAGTCGCGGGACAGCCAATGAGCAGTTCTTC. This codes for CASSRGTANEQFF.

This chain joins TRBV3-1 (or the pseudogene TRBV3-2) and TRBJ2-7; 8 bases are shared with TRBD1. This CDR3 is built from 16 residues. V lost 2 bases, J lost 3 bases, and 9 bases stayed unmatched. The germline V gene encodes CDR1 LGHDT and CDR2 YNNKEL (reference sequence). The CDR3 DNA sequence: TGTGCCAGCAGCCAATACCGGACAGGGCCCAACTACGAGCAGTACTTC. It yields the protein CASSQYRTGPNYEQYF.

The chain combines TRBV18 with TRBJ2-3, with 7 bases lining up with TRBD2. V was clipped by 4 bases and J by 2 bases; unmatched bases: 3. Germline V gene sequence: CDR1 KGHSH, CDR2 LQKENI. This CDR3 has 14 amino acids. For the CDR3, the DNA is TGTGCCAGCTCACTCAGCGGGGACACAGATACGCAGTATTTT. It specifies CASSLSGDTDTQYF.

The V gene is TRBV7-2, the J gene TRBJ2-7; maybe TRBD2 (6 bases). V was trimmed by 4 bases and J by 3 bases, leaving 19 bases between them. The CDR3 runs 16 residues. The germline CDR1 and CDR2 sequences are SGHTA and FQGNSA. The chain's CDR3 is CASSSGRGGTGYEQYF. The DNA for the CDR3 is TGTGCCAGCAGCTCCGGAAGGGGCGGGACCGGCTACGAGCAGTACTTC. Full variable domain (outside the CDR3, taken from reference TRBV7-2 and TRBJ2-7): GAGVSQSPSNKVTEKGKDVELRCDPISGHTALYWYRQSLGQGLEFLIYFQGNSAPDKSGLPSDRFSAERTGGSVSTLTIQRTQQEDSAVYLCASSSGRGGTGYEQYFGPGTRLTVT.

The V gene is TRBV28, the J gene TRBJ1-1, with 9 bases that match TRBD1. Germline CDR1 reads MDHEN; CDR2 reads SYDVKM. This CDR3 is built from 15 residues. V shed 5 bases, J shed 1 base, and the junction held 5 bases outside the gene matches. CDR3 coding DNA: TGTGCCAGCAGTCTCCGGGACAGGGCGAACACTGAAGCTTTCTTT. It specifies CASSLRDRANTEAFF.

This chain links TRBV9 with TRBJ1-4; the match to TRBD1 covers 9 bases. CDR1 and CDR2 (germline): SGDLS, YYNGEE. This CDR3 is built from 16 residues. The V gene end was trimmed by 0 bases and the J gene end by 7 bases; junction bases not matched to a gene: 7. CDR3 in DNA: TGTGCCAGCAGCGTAGAAGAGACAGGGGGTGGTGAAAAACTGTTTTTT. This encodes CASSVEETGGGEKLFF.

This chain joins TRBV4-1 and TRBJ2-1; 9 nucleotides align to TRBD2. V shed 8 bases and J 7 bases; nucleotides not matched to a gene: 9. The length of the CDR3 is 14 residues. Looked up from germline, CDR1 is MGHRA and CDR2 is YSYEKL. CDR3 in amino acids: CASGGRAGINEQFF. CDR3 in DNA: TGCGCCAGCGGCGGGAGGGCCGGGATTAATGAGCAGTTCTTC.

The genes are TRBV11-3 and TRBJ2-1; TRBD1 matches 8 bases. Germline V gene sequence: CDR1 SGHNT, CDR2 YENEEA. The CDR3 has 15 amino acids. The ends lost 0 bases at V and 5 bases at J; junction bases unmatched: 3. For the CDR3, the DNA is TGTGCCAGCAGCTTAGAAGGGACAGGAGACAATGAGCAGTTCTTC. Protein: CASSLEGTGDNEQFF.

The rearrangement joins TRBV3-1 (or the pseudogene TRBV3-2) to TRBJ1-1; unclear D gene. Germline loops: CDR1 LGHDT, CDR2 YNNKEL (reference sequence). Trimming removed 2 bases at V and 4 bases at J, with 14 bases between. CDR3 size: 15 residues. CDR3 sequence: CASSQNPRLVTEAFF. The CDR3, as DNA: TGTGCCAGCAGCCAAAACCCCCGACTCGTCACTGAAGCTTTCTTT.

This clone was picked up one time. The rearrangement links TRBV20-1 to TRBJ2-1, with TRBD2 identical over 9 bases. The CDR3 consists of 14 residues. J gave up 7 bases and V 3 bases, and 7 bases lay outside the gene matches. The germline V gene encodes CDR1 DFQATT and CDR2 SNEGSKA (reference sequence). The CDR3 DNA reads TGCAGTGCTAGTGGCGGACTAGCGAGGAATGAGCAGTTCTTC. As protein: CSASGGLARNEQFF.

A few counts support this clone. This chain links TRBV6-6 with TRBJ1-2; 8 positions match TRBD1. Germline V CDR1 and CDR2: MNHNY, SVGAGI (reference sequence). The CDR3 spans 19 residues. The junction had 17 bases not matched to a gene; V was cut back by 5 bases and J by 0 bases. The CDR3 is CASSLGPGTGTPANYGYTF. The CDR3 DNA reads TGTGCCAGCAGTCTCGGTCCCGGGACAGGAACCCCAGCTAACTATGGCTACACCTTC.

The genes are TRBV30 and TRBJ2-2; TRBD2 is a possible D gene (5 bases). The CDR3 spans 13 residues. Germline loops: CDR1 GTSNPN, CDR2 SVGIG (reference sequence). The ends were cut back, 5 bases at V and 1 base at J, with 8 bases in the middle. The CDR3 region is CAWGSGNTGELFF. The CDR3 coding sequence is TGTGCCTGGGGCAGCGGGAACACCGGGGAGCTGTTTTTT.

This sequence joins TRBV24-1 and TRBJ1-5; the D is unclear. The V end was cut by 4 bases, the J end by 0 bases, with 6 bases between. Per the germline V gene, CDR1 is KGHDR and CDR2 is SFDVKD. The CDR3 sequence is 14 residues long. The CDR3 DNA is TGTGCCACCAGTGAACGGGATAGCAATCAGCCCCAGCATTTT. It specifies CATSERDSNQPQHF.

The chain has TRBV30 and TRBJ1-2, with unresolved D. Germline assignment: CDR1 GTSNPN and CDR2 SVGIG (reference sequence). The CDR3 is made up of 11 amino acids. V gave up 7 bases and J gave up 7 bases, with 13 bases separating them. In DNA, the CDR3 is TGTGCCTTCGCGAGGGCGGCTGGCTACACCTTC. This gives the protein CAFARAAGYTF.

V and J are TRBV5-1 and TRBJ2-6; no reliable D call. CDR1 is SGHRS, CDR2 YFSETQ, per germline. The CDR3 length is 15 residues. Trimming cost V 4 bases and J 2 bases, with 10 bases left between them. The CDR3 region is CASSPTLPGANVLTF. The DNA for the CDR3 is TGCGCCAGCAGCCCGACACTCCCTGGGGCCAACGTCCTGACTTTC.

The chain carries TRBV6-5 and TRBJ2-2; 8 nucleotides align to TRBD2. Germline CDR1 is MNHEY and CDR2 is SVGAGI. V dropped 7 bases and J dropped 5; count of bases not matched to a gene: 3. The CDR3 is 13 amino acids. In DNA, the CDR3 is TGTGCCAGCACAATAGCGGGGACCGGGGAGCTGTTTTTT. Amino acid sequence: CASTIAGTGELFF.

The chain links TRBV5-1 to TRBJ1-6, with TRBD1 matching over 11 bases. Germline V gene sequence: CDR1 SGHRS, CDR2 YFSETQ. The CDR3 contains 14 residues. Unmatched junction bases numbered 4, after V lost 4 bases and J lost 10 bases. The CDR3 sequence is CASSTGQGGSPLHF. The CDR3 DNA reads as TGCGCCAGCAGCACGGGACAGGGGGGATCACCCCTCCACTTT.

This sequence joins TRBV2 and TRBJ1-5; possible D gene TRBD1, 5 bases. Germline CDR1 and CDR2: SNHLY and FYNNEI. V was cut by 6 bases and J by 7 bases, with 10 bases left in between. This CDR3 region has 12 residues. CDR3 DNA sequence: TGTGCCAGCAGCCTAGGGGAACAGCCCCAGCATTTT. Protein sequence: CASSLGEQPQHF.

The V gene is TRBV30, the J gene TRBJ1-2; D is perhaps TRBD1 (6 bases). V lost 5 bases and J 3 bases, leaving 10 bases between the germline ends. From germline, CDR1 is GTSNPN and CDR2 SVGIG (reference sequence). The CDR3 has 12 residues. The CDR3 sequence: CAWGRGYYGYTF. CDR3 in DNA: TGTGCCTGGGGCAGGGGTTACTATGGCTACACCTTC. Combining the CDR3 with reference TRBV30 and TRBJ1-2 gives the whole variable domain SQTIHQWPATLVQPVGSPLSLECTVEGTSNPNLYWYRQAAGRGLQLLFYSVGIGQISSEVPQNLSASRPQDRQFILSSKKLLLSDSGFYLCAWGRGYYGYTFGSGTRLTVV.

The chain is built from TRBV30 and TRBJ1-2; a weak D match, TRBD1 (5 bases). With 8 bases removed from V and 8 bases from J, the gap between germline ends came to 15 bases. Germline V gene data show CDR1 as GTSNPN and CDR2 as SVGIG (reference sequence). CDR3 length: 11 residues. CDR3 sequence (DNA): TGTGCCGGGGAGTTCGGGGGGGGCTACACCTTC. It translates to CAGEFGGGYTF.

The sample holds a few counts of this clone. The chain's CDR3 is CASSQVWGGTGDAFF. The CDR3 DNA follows: TGCGCCAGCAGCCAAGTTTGGGGGGGGACAGGGGACGCTTTCTTT. The genes are TRBV4-1 and TRBJ1-1, with 10 bases fitting TRBD1. V was clipped by 1 base and J by 11 bases; unmatched bases: 10. This CDR3 spans 15 amino acids. Germline CDR1 MGHRA, CDR2 YSYEKL.

The chain combines TRBV5-6 with TRBJ2-5; possibly TRBD2 for D (5 bases). Germline loops: CDR1 SGHDT, CDR2 YYEEEE. V lost 2 bases and J lost 1, with 6 bases in between. The CDR3 contains 13 residues. CDR3 nucleotide sequence: TGTGCCAGCAGCTTAGGACTCCAAGAGACCCAGTACTTC. This sequence encodes CASSLGLQETQYF.

This clone showed up just a few times. CDR3: CALTRGGLRETQYF. Here the CDR3 DNA reads TGTGCTCTAACCCGGGGGGGCTTGAGGGAGACCCAGTACTTC. The rearrangement links TRBV30 to TRBJ2-5, with TRBD2 matching over 8 bases. From germline, CDR1 is GTSNPN and CDR2 SVGIG (reference sequence). The CDR3 runs 14 residues.

The V call is TRBV6-2 or TRBV6-3, the J call TRBJ2-3; 12 nucleotides agree with TRBD2. This CDR3 comprises 15 residues. The germline V gene has CDR1 MNHEY and CDR2 SVGEGT. V trimming: 2 bases; J trimming: 7 bases; junction bases outside the gene matches: 4. CDR3 loop: CASSYASGGAHTQYF. Written as DNA, the CDR3 is TGTGCCAGCAGTTACGCTAGCGGGGGGGCGCATACGCAGTATTTT.

This CDR3 is CASSSLGTDSAYNEQFF. CDR3 bases: TGCGCCAGCAGCTCCCTTGGTACCGACTCTGCCTACAATGAGCAGTTCTTC. The chain links TRBV4-1 to TRBJ2-1; D ambiguous. V was trimmed by 5 bases and J by 2 bases, leaving 19 bases between them. The CDR3 loop spans 17 amino acids. Germline-derived CDR1 and CDR2 are MGHRA and YSYEKL.